This T cell receptor beta chain was recorded in a study of neurological immune-mediated disorders. The CDR3 totals 13 residues. Germline CDR1 MNHNS, CDR2 SASEGT. Indicated time point: longitudinal time-point 2. This clonotype was seen just once. One junction end disagrees with the germline gene, perhaps due to a read error. The cDNA was synthesized by means of template-switch 5'RACE, which was carried out with 10-nucleotide random UMIs. Whenever a sequencing run was performed, it yielded over 190 million TCR-beta sequences from 15-18 subjects. TCRdb re-called the 5' RACE reads through MiXCR, storing one row per CDR3 protein. Seen here are about 80,000 distinct CDR3 sequences, almost 6% observed once, and the top ten hold approximately 7.9%.

The sample consisted of PBMCs. V usage is TRBV6-1 and J usage is TRBJ1-1; TRBD1 agrees at 10 bases. This sequence originates from a woman aged 60-75 years with multiple sclerosis. CDR3 sequence: CSSRETGGTEAFF. The CDR3 DNA sequence: TGTTCCAGCAGGGAGACAGGGGGCACCGAAGCTTTCTTT.